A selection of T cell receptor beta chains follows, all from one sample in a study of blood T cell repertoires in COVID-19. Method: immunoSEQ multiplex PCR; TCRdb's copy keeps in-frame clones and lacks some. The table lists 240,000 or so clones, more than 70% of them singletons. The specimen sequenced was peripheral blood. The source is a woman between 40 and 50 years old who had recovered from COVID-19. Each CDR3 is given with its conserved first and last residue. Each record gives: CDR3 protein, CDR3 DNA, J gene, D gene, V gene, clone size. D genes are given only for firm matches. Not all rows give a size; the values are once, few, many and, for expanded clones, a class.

CDR3aa: CASSWGRGAYEQYF; CDR3nt: TGTGCCAGCAGTTGGGGGAGGGGAGCCTACGAGCAGTACTTC; j_gene: TRBJ2-7; d_gene: TRBD2; v_gene: TRBV3-1/TRBV3-2; abundance: .
CDR3aa: CAWRSGDTQYF; CDR3nt: TGTGCCTGGAGGTCCGGGGATACGCAGTATTTT; j_gene: TRBJ2-3; d_gene: .; v_gene: TRBV30; abundance: .
CDR3aa: CASSPRTDGYTF; CDR3nt: TGTGCCAGCAGCCCCCGTACGGATGGCTACACCTTC; j_gene: TRBJ1-2; d_gene: .; v_gene: TRBV7-9; abundance: .
CDR3aa: CASRDNPGQPQHF; CDR3nt: TGTGCCAGTCGGGACAACCCCGGTCAGCCCCAGCATTTT; j_gene: TRBJ1-5; d_gene: .; v_gene: TRBV2; abundance: .
CDR3aa: CASSSPAAANEQFF; CDR3nt: TGTGCCAGCAGTTCGCCGGCCGCGGCCAATGAGCAGTTCTTC; j_gene: TRBJ2-1; d_gene: .; v_gene: TRBV6-5; abundance: .
CDR3aa: CASSGRLAGRGDEQFF; CDR3nt: TGTGCCAGTAGTGGACGACTAGCGGGAAGGGGGGATGAGCAGTTCTTC; j_gene: TRBJ2-1; d_gene: TRBD2; v_gene: TRBV19; abundance: .
CDR3aa: CASSESGTVAQPQHF; CDR3nt: TGTGCCAGCAGTGAATCAGGAACAGTGGCCCAGCCCCAGCATTTT; j_gene: TRBJ1-5; d_gene: .; v_gene: TRBV25-1; abundance: .
CDR3aa: CASSVATTITDTQYF; CDR3nt: TGTGCCAGCAGCGTAGCTACGACAATCACAGATACGCAGTATTTT; j_gene: TRBJ2-3; d_gene: .; v_gene: TRBV9; abundance: .
CDR3aa: CASRWGRALNSPLHF; CDR3nt: TGTGCCAGCCGATGGGGCAGGGCGCTTAATTCACCCCTCCACTTT; j_gene: TRBJ1-6; d_gene: .; v_gene: TRBV6-5; abundance: .
CDR3aa: CASSYSPGTAYGYTF; CDR3nt: TGTGCCAGCAGTTACTCTCCGGGGACAGCCTATGGCTACACCTTC; j_gene: TRBJ1-2; d_gene: TRBD1; v_gene: TRBV6-5; abundance: .
CDR3aa: CASSEYEKTRAFF; CDR3nt: TGTGCCAGCAGTGAATACGAAAAGACGAGGGCTTTCTTT; j_gene: TRBJ1-1; d_gene: .; v_gene: TRBV25-1; abundance: .
CDR3aa: CASPGGHTEAFF; CDR3nt: TGTGCCAGCCCAGGGGGTCACACTGAAGCTTTCTTT; j_gene: TRBJ1-1; d_gene: TRBD1; v_gene: TRBV7-9; abundance: .
CDR3aa: CASRTGSGNSPLHF; CDR3nt: TGTGCCAGCAGGACAGGGTCAGGGAATTCACCCCTCCACTTT; j_gene: TRBJ1-6; d_gene: TRBD1; v_gene: TRBV7-2; abundance: .
CDR3aa: CTSSPKKGLPKNIQYF; CDR3nt: TGCACCAGCAGCCCTAAAAAGGGACTGCCAAAAAACATTCAGTACTTC; j_gene: TRBJ2-4; d_gene: .; v_gene: TRBV1; abundance: .
CDR3aa: CASTLGWGGATNEKLFF; CDR3nt: TGTGCCAGTACCCTAGGGTGGGGGGGTGCAACTAATGAAAAACTGTTTTTT; j_gene: TRBJ1-4; d_gene: .; v_gene: TRBV19; abundance: once
CDR3aa: CASSLGSRGAGSYEQYF; CDR3nt: TGTGCCAGCAGCTTAGGGTCCAGGGGTGCGGGCTCCTACGAGCAGTACTTC; j_gene: TRBJ2-7; d_gene: .; v_gene: TRBV7-6; abundance: .
CDR3aa: CSVEGWDRGPSSYNEQFF; CDR3nt: TGCAGCGTTGAAGGCTGGGACAGGGGGCCCAGCTCCTACAATGAGCAGTTCTTC; j_gene: TRBJ2-1; d_gene: TRBD1; v_gene: TRBV29-1; abundance: .
CDR3aa: CASSPGVAAKGNTIYF; CDR3nt: TGCGCCAGCAGCCCGGGGGTGGCGGCTAAGGGAAACACCATATATTTT; j_gene: TRBJ1-3; d_gene: .; v_gene: TRBV4-3; abundance: .
CDR3aa: CASSFAGGGRGGEQFF; CDR3nt: TGTGCCAGCAGCTTCGCCGGGGGCGGGAGAGGGGGTGAGCAGTTCTTC; j_gene: TRBJ2-1; d_gene: .; v_gene: TRBV7-3; abundance: .
CDR3aa: CASSFRTGSYEQYF; CDR3nt: TGTGCCAGCAGCTTCCGGACAGGGTCCTACGAGCAGTACTTC; j_gene: TRBJ2-7; d_gene: TRBD1; v_gene: TRBV7-9; abundance: .
CDR3aa: CASTPVGGETQYF; CDR3nt: TGTGCCAGCACCCCCGTGGGCGGGGAGACCCAGTACTTC; j_gene: TRBJ2-5; d_gene: .; v_gene: TRBV6-5; abundance: .
CDR3aa: CASSLGDRLNQPQHF; CDR3nt: TGCGCCAGCAGCTTGGGGGACAGGCTCAATCAGCCCCAGCATTTT; j_gene: TRBJ1-5; d_gene: TRBD1; v_gene: TRBV5-1; abundance: few
CDR3aa: CASSVVLAGVTDTQYF; CDR3nt: TGTGCCAGCAGCGTAGTTTTAGCGGGAGTCACAGATACGCAGTATTTT; j_gene: TRBJ2-3; d_gene: TRBD2; v_gene: TRBV9; abundance: .
CDR3aa: CASSYGQGEAFF; CDR3nt: TGTGCCAGCAGTTATGGGCAGGGTGAAGCTTTCTTT; j_gene: TRBJ1-1; d_gene: .; v_gene: TRBV6-6; abundance: .
CDR3aa: CASSLARGEQFF; CDR3nt: TGTGCCAGCAGCTTAGCAAGGGGTGAGCAGTTCTTC; j_gene: TRBJ2-1; d_gene: .; v_gene: TRBV7-2; abundance: .
CDR3aa: CASSPRLAGSGANEQFF; CDR3nt: TGTGCCAGCAGCCCCAGACTAGCGGGGAGTGGGGCCAATGAGCAGTTCTTC; j_gene: TRBJ2-1; d_gene: TRBD2; v_gene: TRBV28; abundance: .
CDR3aa: CASSLLNEQFF; CDR3nt: TGTGCCAGCAGCTTACTCAATGAGCAGTTCTTC; j_gene: TRBJ2-1; d_gene: .; v_gene: TRBV7-2; abundance: .